These 13 T cell receptor beta chains were sequenced from one sample in a study of blood T cell repertoires in COVID-19. TCRdb's table, derived via immunoSEQ multiplex PCR, lists solely in-frame clones and lacks some. This repertoire shows about 78,000 clones, about four fifths found once; its top ten account for roughly 4%. The material sequenced was peripheral blood. Receptors originate from a man aged 45-60 years with acute or convalescent COVID-19.

The chain combines TRBV12-3 or TRBV12-4 with TRBJ1-1; D is possibly TRBD1 (5 bases). The CDR3 runs to 12 residues. V lost 2 bases, J lost 8 bases, and 9 bases lay in between. The CDR3 here is CASSLRGGEAFF. CDR3 nucleotides: TGTGCCAGCAGTTTACGGGGGGGAGAAGCTTTCTTT.

V is TRBV28 and J is TRBJ2-3, with 7 bases that match TRBD2. This CDR3 is built from 15 residues. V dropped 7 bases and J dropped 5; count of bases not matched to a gene: 12. Germline values: CDR1 MDHEN, CDR2 SYDVKM. CDR3: CASTTLPTGGDTQYF. The CDR3 DNA follows: TGTGCCAGCACCACTCTCCCCACGGGGGGAGATACGCAGTATTTT.

This chain connects TRBV7-9 to TRBJ2-1; D may be TRBD2 (5 bases). CDR3 length equals 12 residues. The V gene's germline CDR1 is SEHNR and CDR2 FQNEAQ (reference sequence). Trimming pared 1 base from V and 15 bases from J, leaving 13 bases between. Here the CDR3 reads CASSLGASSMFF. As DNA, the CDR3 is TGTGCCAGCAGCTTAGGGGCTAGCAGTATGTTCTTC. Looking up the rest from reference TRBV7-9 and TRBJ2-1 gives the full variable domain: DTGVSQNPRHKITKRGQNVTFRCDPISEHNRLYWYRQTLGQGPEFLTYFQNEAQLEKSRLLSDRFSAERPKGSFSTLEIQRTEQGDSAMYLCASSLGASSMFFGPGTRLTVL.

The genes are TRBV27 and TRBJ2-7, with 7 bases aligning to TRBD2. The CDR3 is 15 amino acids. Germline V CDR1 and CDR2: MNHEY, SMNVEV (reference sequence). The V gene end was trimmed by 6 bases and the J gene end by 1 base; junction bases not matched to a gene: 9. The CDR3, as DNA: TGTGCCAGCAGGGTGGTCATAGCGGGTTCCTACGAGCAGTACTTC. It encodes CASRVVIAGSYEQYF.

J is TRBJ1-2 and V is TRBV4-3, with D uncertain. Germline assignment: CDR1 LGHNA and CDR2 YSLEER. Trimming stripped 3 bases from V and 3 bases from J, with 14 bases between. This CDR3 has 15 amino acids. Here the CDR3 reads CASSHQVSEDYGYTF. The DNA of the CDR3 is TGCGCCAGCAGCCACCAAGTATCGGAGGACTATGGCTACACCTTC.

The J gene is TRBJ2-7, the V gene TRBV2, with TRBD2 matching 10 bases. Per the germline V gene, CDR1 is SNHLY and CDR2 is FYNNEI. V was pared by 10 bases and J by 6 bases, with 9 bases of the junction left unmatched. There are 13 residues in the CDR3. CDR3 DNA: TGTGCCACCCAGACTAGCGGGCTTTCCGAGCAGTACTTC. It encodes CATQTSGLSEQYF.

V gene TRBV19 combines with J gene TRBJ2-7, with 7 positions matching TRBD1. This CDR3 is 14 amino acids long. V lost 6 bases and J lost 4; bases outside the gene matches: 9. CDR1 and CDR2 (germline): LNHDA, SQIVND (reference sequence). CDR3 loop: CASRQTGSLYEQYF. The CDR3 DNA reads as TGTGCCAGTAGACAGACAGGGTCATTGTACGAGCAGTACTTC.

The J gene is TRBJ2-5, the V gene TRBV6-2 or TRBV6-3; TRBD2 aligns across 7 bases. Germline values: CDR1 MNHEY, CDR2 SVGEGT. CDR3 length: 15 residues. V gave up 4 bases and J gave up 7 bases; unmatched junction bases: 12. The DNA for the CDR3 is TGTGCCAGCAGTTTCCGGGGGGATCCGACGGGGACCCAGTACTTC. Protein product: CASSFRGDPTGTQYF.

This clone was picked up one time. The genes are TRBV12-3 or TRBV12-4 and TRBJ1-1; 9 bases align to TRBD1. Trimming removed 5 bases from V and 5 bases from J; junction bases left unmatched: 3. The CDR3 loop spans 13 amino acids. CDR3 amino acids: CASSRQGGTEAFF. CDR3 DNA sequence: TGTGCCAGCAGTCGACAGGGGGGTACTGAAGCTTTCTTT.

V and J are TRBV6-1 and TRBJ1-2, with 8 nucleotides matching TRBD1. Germline loops: CDR1 MNHNS, CDR2 SASEGT. The CDR3 runs 14 residues. Unmatched junction bases numbered 8, after V lost 5 bases and J lost 6 bases. CDR3 sequence: CASSRRDRPDGYTF. The CDR3 bases are TGTGCCAGCAGTCGCCGGGACAGGCCCGATGGCTACACCTTC.

V gene TRBV5-3 combines with J gene TRBJ2-1, with 8 bases that match TRBD2. TRBV5-3 is an ORF; its function is uncertain. V dropped 4 bases and J dropped 6; count of bases not matched to a gene: 12. This CDR3 has 16 amino acids. The CDR3 reads CARSNSPGLEGNEQFF. In DNA form, the CDR3 reads TGTGCCAGAAGCAATTCTCCGGGACTAGAAGGCAATGAGCAGTTCTTC.

This chain connects TRBV10-3 to TRBJ2-3; maybe TRBD2 (6 bases). Germline-derived CDR1 and CDR2 are ENHRY and SYGVKD. The CDR3 contains 17 residues. V lost 0 bases, J lost 4 bases, and 17 bases lay in between. Here the CDR3 reads CAISESPTGEGPDTQYF. CDR3 DNA: TGTGCCATCAGTGAGTCGCCCACGGGAGAAGGTCCAGATACGCAGTATTTT.

This clone was found once. The CDR3 is CAWNGRTRLSPLHF. DNA of the CDR3: TGTGCCTGGAATGGACGAACTAGGCTTTCACCCCTCCACTTT. V gene TRBV30 combines with J gene TRBJ1-6; D gene ambiguous. Trimming took off 4 bases at V and 9 bases at J, with 16 bases between the two ends. The germline V gene encodes CDR1 GTSNPN and CDR2 SVGIG (reference sequence). The CDR3 loop spans 14 amino acids.